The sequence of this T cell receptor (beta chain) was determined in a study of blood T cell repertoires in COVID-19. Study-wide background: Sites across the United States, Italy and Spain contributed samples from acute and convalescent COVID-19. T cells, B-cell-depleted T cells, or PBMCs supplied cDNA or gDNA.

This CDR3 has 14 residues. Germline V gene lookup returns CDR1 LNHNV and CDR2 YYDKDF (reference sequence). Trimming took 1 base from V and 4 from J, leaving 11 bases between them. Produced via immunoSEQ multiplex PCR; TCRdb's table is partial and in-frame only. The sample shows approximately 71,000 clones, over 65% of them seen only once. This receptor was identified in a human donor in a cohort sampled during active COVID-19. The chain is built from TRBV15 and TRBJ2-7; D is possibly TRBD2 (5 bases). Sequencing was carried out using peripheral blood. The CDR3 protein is CATSRASGYYEQYF. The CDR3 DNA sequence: TGTGCCACCAGCAGAGCTTCGGGATATTACGAGCAGTACTTC.